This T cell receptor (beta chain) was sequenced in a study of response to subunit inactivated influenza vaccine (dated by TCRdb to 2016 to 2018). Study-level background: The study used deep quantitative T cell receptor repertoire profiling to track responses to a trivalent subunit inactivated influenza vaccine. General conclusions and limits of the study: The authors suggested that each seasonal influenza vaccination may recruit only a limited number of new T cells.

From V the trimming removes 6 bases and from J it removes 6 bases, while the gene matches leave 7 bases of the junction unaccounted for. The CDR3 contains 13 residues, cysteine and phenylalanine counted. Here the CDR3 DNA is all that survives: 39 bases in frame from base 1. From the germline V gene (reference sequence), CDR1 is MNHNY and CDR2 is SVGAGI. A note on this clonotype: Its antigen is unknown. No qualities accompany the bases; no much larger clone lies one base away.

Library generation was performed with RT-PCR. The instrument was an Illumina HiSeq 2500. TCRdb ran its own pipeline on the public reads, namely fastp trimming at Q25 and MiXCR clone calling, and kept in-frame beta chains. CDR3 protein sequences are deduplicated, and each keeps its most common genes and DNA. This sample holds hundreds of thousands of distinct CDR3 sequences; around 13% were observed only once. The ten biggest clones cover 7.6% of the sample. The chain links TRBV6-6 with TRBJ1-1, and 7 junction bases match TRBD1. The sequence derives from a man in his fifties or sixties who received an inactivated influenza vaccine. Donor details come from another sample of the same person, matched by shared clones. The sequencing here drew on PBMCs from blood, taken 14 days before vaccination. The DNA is TGTGCCAGCAGACAACGACAGGGCCCTGAAGCTTTCTTT. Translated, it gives CASRQRQGPEAFF.